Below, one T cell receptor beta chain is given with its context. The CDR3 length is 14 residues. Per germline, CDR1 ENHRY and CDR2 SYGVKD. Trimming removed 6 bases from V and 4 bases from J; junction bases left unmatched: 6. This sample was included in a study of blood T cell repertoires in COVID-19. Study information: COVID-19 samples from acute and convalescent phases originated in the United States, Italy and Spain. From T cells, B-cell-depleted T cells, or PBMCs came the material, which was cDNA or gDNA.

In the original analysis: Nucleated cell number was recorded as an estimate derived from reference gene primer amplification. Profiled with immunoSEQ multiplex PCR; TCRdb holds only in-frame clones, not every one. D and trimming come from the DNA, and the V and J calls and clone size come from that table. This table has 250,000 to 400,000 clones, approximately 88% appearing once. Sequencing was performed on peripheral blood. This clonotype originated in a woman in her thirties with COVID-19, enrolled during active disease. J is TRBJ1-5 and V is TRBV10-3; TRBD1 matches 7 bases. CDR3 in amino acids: CAISRQGPNQPQHF. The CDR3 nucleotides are TGTGCCATCAGCCGACAGGGCCCAAATCAGCCCCAGCATTTT.